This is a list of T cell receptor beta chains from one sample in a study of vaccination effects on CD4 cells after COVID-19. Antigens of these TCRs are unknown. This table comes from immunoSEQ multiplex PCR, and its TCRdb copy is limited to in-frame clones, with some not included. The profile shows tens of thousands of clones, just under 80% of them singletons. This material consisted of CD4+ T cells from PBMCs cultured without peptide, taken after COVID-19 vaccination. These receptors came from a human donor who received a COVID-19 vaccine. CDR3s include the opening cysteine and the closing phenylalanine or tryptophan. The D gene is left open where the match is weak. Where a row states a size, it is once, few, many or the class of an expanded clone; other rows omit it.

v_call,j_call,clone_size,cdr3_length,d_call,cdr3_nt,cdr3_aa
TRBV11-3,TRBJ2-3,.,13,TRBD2,TGTGCCACGAGGGAGGGGAGCACAGATACGCAGTATTTT,CATREGSTDTQYF
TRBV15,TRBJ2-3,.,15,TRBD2,TGTGCCACCAGCAGACTAGCGGGGCGCACAGATACGCAGTATTTT,CATSRLAGRTDTQYF
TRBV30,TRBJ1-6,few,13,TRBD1,TGTGCCTGGGGACAGGGGGCAGGGTCACCCCTCCACTTT,CAWGQGAGSPLHF
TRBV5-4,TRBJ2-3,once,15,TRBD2,TGTGCCAGCAGCTTAGGAGCGGGAGCTGGAGATACGCAGTATTTT,CASSLGAGAGDTQYF
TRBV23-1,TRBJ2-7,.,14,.,TGCGCCAGCAGTCAATCGTGGGGTTTCCACGAGCAGTACTTC,CASSQSWGFHEQYF
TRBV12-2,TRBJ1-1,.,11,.,TGTGCACCACACGAGAGTGGTGAAGCTTTCTTT,CAPHESGEAFF
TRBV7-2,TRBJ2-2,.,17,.,TGTGCCAGCAGCGCGCGGGCTACGGGGCTGGACACCGGGGAGCTGTTTTTT,CASSARATGLDTGELFF
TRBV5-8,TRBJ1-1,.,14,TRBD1,TGTGCCAGCGCTCCGACAGGGTTGAACACTGAAGCTTTCTTT,CASAPTGLNTEAFF
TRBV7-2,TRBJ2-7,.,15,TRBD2,TGTGCCAGCAGCTTAGTAGGCGGGGGGGCGTACGAGCAGTACTTC,CASSLVGGGAYEQYF
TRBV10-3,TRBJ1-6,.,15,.,TGTGCCATCAGTGAGTCGTCCAGGGAAATTTCACCCCTCCACTTT,CAISESSREISPLHF
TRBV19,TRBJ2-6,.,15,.,TGTGCCAGTAGGCCCATTGTCGCTGGGGCCAACGTCCTGACTTTC,CASRPIVAGANVLTF
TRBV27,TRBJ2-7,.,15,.,TGTGCCAGCAGTTTATCGCGGAGGGGGTCGAGCGAGCAGTACTTC,CASSLSRRGSSEQYF
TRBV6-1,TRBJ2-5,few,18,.,TGTGCCAGCAGTGAAGCGGTATCAGGGGCCGCGTCGGGAGAGACCCAGTACTTC,CASSEAVSGAASGETQYF
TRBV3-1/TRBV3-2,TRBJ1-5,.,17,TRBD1,TGTGCCAGCAGCCAAGATATGACAGGGGGTAGGGGTCAGCCCCAGCATTTT,CASSQDMTGGRGQPQHF
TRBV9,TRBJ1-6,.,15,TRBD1,TGTGCCAGCAGCGTAGACGGACAGGTTGACTCACCCCTCCACTTT,CASSVDGQVDSPLHF
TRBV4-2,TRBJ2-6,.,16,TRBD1,TGTGCCAGCAGCCAAACAGGGGGCGCTGGGGCCAACGTCCTGACTTTC,CASSQTGGAGANVLTF
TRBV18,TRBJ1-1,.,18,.,TGTGCCAGCTCCCCCAACTCGGGCAGTCCGGGGGGGGATGATGAAGCTTTCTTT,CASSPNSGSPGGDDEAFF
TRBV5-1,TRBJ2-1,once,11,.,TGCGCCAGCAGCTCGTCATGGGAGCAGTTCTTC,CASSSSWEQFF
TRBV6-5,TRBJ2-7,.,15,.,TGTGCCAGCAGTTACCCTCCCCCACAGGGTCGGGAGCAGTACTTC,CASSYPPPQGREQYF
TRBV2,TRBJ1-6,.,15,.,TGTGCCAGCATGAGGGATTACAGATTGAATTCACCCCTCCACTTT,CASMRDYRLNSPLHF
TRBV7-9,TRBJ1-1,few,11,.,TGTGCCAGCAGCGTTAGCGCTGAAGCTTTCTTT,CASSVSAEAFF
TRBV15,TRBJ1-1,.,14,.,TGTGCCACCAGCAGAGACATTGGGGGCACTGAAGCTTTCTTT,CATSRDIGGTEAFF
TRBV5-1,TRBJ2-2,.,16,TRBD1,TGCGCCAGCAGCTTGGCGGGACAGGCGAACACCGGGGAGCTGTTTTTT,CASSLAGQANTGELFF
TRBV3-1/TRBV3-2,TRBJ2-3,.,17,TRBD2,TGTGCCAGCAGCCAAGCCAAGAAGCGGGGGCGTGCAGATACGCAGTATTTT,CASSQAKKRGRADTQYF
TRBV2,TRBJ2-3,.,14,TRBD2,TGTGCCAGCAGTAGCGGGGTTTCGACAGATACGCAGTATTTT,CASSSGVSTDTQYF
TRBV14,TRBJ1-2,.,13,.,TGTGCCAGCAGCCAAGATCCCCTCTATGGCTACACCTTC,CASSQDPLYGYTF
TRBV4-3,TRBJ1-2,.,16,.,TGCGCCAGCAGCCAAGACCACGGGGGGTCTAACTATGGCTACACCTTC,CASSQDHGGSNYGYTF
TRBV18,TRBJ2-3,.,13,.,TGTGCCAGCTCACCACTGGTAGGAGATACGCAGTATTTT,CASSPLVGDTQYF
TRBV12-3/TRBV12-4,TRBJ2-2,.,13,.,TGTGCCAGCAGTCCCCATCTCACCGGGGAGCTGTTTTTT,CASSPHLTGELFF
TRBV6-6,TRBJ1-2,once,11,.,TGTGCCAGCAGTACTAACTATGGCTACACCTTC,CASSTNYGYTF
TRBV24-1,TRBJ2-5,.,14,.,TGTGCCACCAGCGGCGGGCCACCCCAAGAGACCCAGTACTTC,CATSGGPPQETQYF
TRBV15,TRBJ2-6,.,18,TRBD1,TGTGCCACCAGCAGAAGACAGGGCGGCCCCTCTGGGGCCAACGTCCTGACTTTC,CATSRRQGGPSGANVLTF
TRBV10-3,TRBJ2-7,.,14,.,TGTGCCACTCGGTCCCAGAGCCTCTCCTACGAGCAGTACTTC,CATRSQSLSYEQYF
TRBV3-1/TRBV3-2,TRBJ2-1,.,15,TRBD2,TGTGCCAGCACCAGACTAGCGGGGGGTCCCCATGAGCAGTTCTTC,CASTRLAGGPHEQFF
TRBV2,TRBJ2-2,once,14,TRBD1,TGTGCCAGCAGTGATCCGGACAGGGCCGGGGAGCTGTTTTTT,CASSDPDRAGELFF
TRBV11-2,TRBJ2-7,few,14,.,TGTGCCAGCAGCCCACGACTCGTAGCCTACGAGCAGTACTTC,CASSPRLVAYEQYF